This TCR beta chain was observed in a study of T cell responses to AZD1222 COVID-19 vaccine. General observations from the study: Only a handful of AZD1222 recipients tested seropositive at baseline.

Germline V gene lookup returns CDR1 MNHNY and CDR2 SVGAGI (reference sequence). There are 14 residues in the CDR3. V dropped 0 bases and J dropped 2 bases, with 8 bases sitting between them. As to this clone: Its target is not known.

The data were produced by immunoSEQ multiplex PCR, yet TCRdb's version contains in-frame clones alone and is incomplete. The repertoire consists of around 140,000 clones, with more than 80% occurring once and the leading ten covering roughly 1.7%. The sequencing here drew on peripheral blood, taken on day 0 of AZD1222 vaccination. The sequence came from an adult in good health. V and J are TRBV6-6 and TRBJ2-7, with D perhaps TRBD2 (5 bases). CDR3 sequence (DNA): TGTGCCAGCAGTTACTCATACGGGGCCTACGAGCAGTACTTC. Its protein product is CASSYSYGAYEQYF.